These T cell receptor beta chains were read from a single sample in a study of shared clonotypes between healthy human individuals. Profiled with immunoSEQ multiplex PCR; TCRdb holds only in-frame clones, not every one. The sample shows 980,000 or so clones, more than 75% of them seen only once. The specimen was memory CD4+ T cells sorted from blood. The origin of the receptors is a young man in good health. Each CDR3 is given with its conserved first and last residue. Each record gives: clone size, CDR3 length, D gene, J gene, V gene, CDR3 DNA, CDR3 protein. D genes are given only for firm matches. A clone size is listed for some rows: how often the clone was seen (once, few, many), or a class if it is expanded.

. | 14 | TRBD1 | TRBJ2-3 | TRBV10-3 | TGTGCCATCAGTGGACAGGGTTTCACAGATACGCAGTATTTT | CAISGQGFTDTQYF
. | 13 | . | TRBJ2-1 | TRBV6-1 | TGTGCCAGCAGCATCAAAAGACAGAATGAGCAGTTCTTC | CASSIKRQNEQFF
. | 15 | . | TRBJ1-2 | TRBV6-4 | TGTGCCAGCAGTGACTCCGGGGCCCCTCCCTATGGCTACACCTTC | CASSDSGAPPYGYTF
. | 14 | . | TRBJ2-5 | TRBV5-6 | TGTGCCAGCAGCCAAAGACAGACACAAGAGACCCAGTACTTC | CASSQRQTQETQYF
. | 13 | TRBD2 | TRBJ2-5 | TRBV7-9 | TGTGCCAAGGGAGTAGCGGGATCGGAGACCCAGTACTTC | CAKGVAGSETQYF
. | 20 | . | TRBJ2-4 | TRBV5-1 | TGCGCCAGCAGCTCGGGACGTGGACAGACAGGAATACTAGCCAAAAACATTCAGTACTTC | CASSSGRGQTGILAKNIQYF
. | 15 | TRBD1 | TRBJ2-1 | TRBV5-1 | TGCGCCAGCAGCGAGGGCGGCAGGGGGTACAATGAGCAGTTCTTC | CASSEGGRGYNEQFF
few | 15 | . | TRBJ2-2 | TRBV7-2 | TGTGCCAGCAGCTTAGGGGGCGGGGTACCCGGGGAGCTGTTTTTT | CASSLGGGVPGELFF
many | 14 | . | TRBJ1-6 | TRBV4-3 | TGCGCCAGCAGCCAAGATACGGGAAATTCACCCCTCCACTTT | CASSQDTGNSPLHF
. | 13 | . | TRBJ2-5 | TRBV18 | TGTGCCAGCTCTCGGGGAGCCCAAGAGACCCAGTACTTC | CASSRGAQETQYF